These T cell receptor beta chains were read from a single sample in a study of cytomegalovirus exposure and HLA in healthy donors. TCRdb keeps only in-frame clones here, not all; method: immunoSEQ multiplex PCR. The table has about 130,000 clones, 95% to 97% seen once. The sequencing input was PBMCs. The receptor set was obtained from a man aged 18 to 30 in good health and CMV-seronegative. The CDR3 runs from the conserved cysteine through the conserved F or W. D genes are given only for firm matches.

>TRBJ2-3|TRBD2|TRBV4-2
CASSQGGPGGPNTDTQYF
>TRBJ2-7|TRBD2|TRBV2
CATTSGAYEQYF
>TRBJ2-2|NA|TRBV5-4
CASSLGGTGELFF
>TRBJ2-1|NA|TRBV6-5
CASRDQNYGYNEQFF
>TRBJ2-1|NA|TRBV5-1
CASSWGDEQFF
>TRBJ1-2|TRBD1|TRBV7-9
CASSLGIGQGADGYTF
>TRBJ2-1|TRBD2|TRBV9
CASSVGGLPSNEQFF
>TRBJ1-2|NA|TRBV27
CASSLSAGEGANYGYTF
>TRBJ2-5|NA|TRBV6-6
CASSYVSRTVPRTQYF
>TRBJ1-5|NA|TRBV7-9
CASSPSGQPQHF
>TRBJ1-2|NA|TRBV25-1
CASSANYGYTF
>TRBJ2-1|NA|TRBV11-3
CASSATGIHNEQFF
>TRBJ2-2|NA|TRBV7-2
CASSGEAGRNTGELFF
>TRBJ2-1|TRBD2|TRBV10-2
CASSPGTTLLPAYNEQFF
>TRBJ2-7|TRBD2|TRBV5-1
CASSSKGGRARNEQYF
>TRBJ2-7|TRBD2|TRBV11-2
CASSPGLAATYEQYF
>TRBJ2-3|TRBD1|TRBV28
CASRTGTGDTQYF
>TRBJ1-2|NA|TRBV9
CASSASGTRGYTF
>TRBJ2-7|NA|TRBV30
CAWDPKSQGYEQYF
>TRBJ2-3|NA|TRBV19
CASSARERTQDTQYF
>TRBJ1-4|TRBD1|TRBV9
CASSATGTNEKLFF
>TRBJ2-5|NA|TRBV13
CASSSSSPRETQYF
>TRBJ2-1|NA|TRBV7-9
CASSLGASYNEQFF
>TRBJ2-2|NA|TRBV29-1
CSVGYNPHTGELFF
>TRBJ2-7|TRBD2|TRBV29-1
CSVEIVYGGRAYEQYF
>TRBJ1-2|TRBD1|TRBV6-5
CASTRTGKEYGYTF
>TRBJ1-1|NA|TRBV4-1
CASRPQLAGLLSAEAFF
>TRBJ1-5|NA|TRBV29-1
CSAQTAYNQPQHF
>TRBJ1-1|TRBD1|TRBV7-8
CASSLARQGNTEAFF
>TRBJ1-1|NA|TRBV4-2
CASSQEPGVTEAFF
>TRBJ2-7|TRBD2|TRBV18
CASSPESAGDPYEQYF
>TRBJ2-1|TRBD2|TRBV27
CASSLLFTSGSNNEQFF
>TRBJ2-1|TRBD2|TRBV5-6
CASSLGTSPNNEQFF
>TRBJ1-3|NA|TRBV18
CASTLDRTSGNTIYF
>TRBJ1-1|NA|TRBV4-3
CASSTQLGTEAFF
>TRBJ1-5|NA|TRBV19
CASSWLGQSNQPQHF
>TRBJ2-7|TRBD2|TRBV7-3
CASSPTSGRAFEQYF
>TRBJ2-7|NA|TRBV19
CASSTPGRNGYEQYF
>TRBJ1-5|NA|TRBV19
CASSSPLRYSPHQPQHF
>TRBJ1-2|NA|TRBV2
CASSSDRPNGYTF
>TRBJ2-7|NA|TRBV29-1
CSVERGVGDEQYF
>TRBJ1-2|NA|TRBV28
CASSPVHYGYTF
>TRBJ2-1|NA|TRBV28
CASSSAAAGVYNEQFF
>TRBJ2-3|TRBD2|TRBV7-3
CASSHAGGTDTQYF
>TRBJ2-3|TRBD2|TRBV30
CACILAGGPDTQYF
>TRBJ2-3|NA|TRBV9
CASSVASGTDTQYF
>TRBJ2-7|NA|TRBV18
CASSPLDSGEQYF
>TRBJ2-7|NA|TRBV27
CASSAPSRGLSYEQYF
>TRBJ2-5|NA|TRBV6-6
CASTGDKKETQYF
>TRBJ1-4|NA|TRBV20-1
CTRQFVEKLFF
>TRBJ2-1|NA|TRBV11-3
CASSPGATDEQFF